This TCR beta chain was recovered during a study of blood T cell repertoires in COVID-19. At the level of the study: Italy, Spain and the United States were the sources of the convalescent and acute COVID-19 samples. Sources were T cells, B-cell-depleted T cells, or PBMCs; the material itself was cDNA or gDNA.

The V and J ends lost 0 bases and 2 bases, in that order; junction bases with no gene match: 0. This CDR3 comprises 16 residues. Germline loops: CDR1 SGHRS, CDR2 YFSETQ. Original methodology: Counts of nucleated cells, estimated from reference gene primer amplification, were obtained. Some clones are missing from TCRdb's copy, which holds only in-frame ones; the method was immunoSEQ multiplex PCR. V and J calls and clone size are given by that table; D and trimming were obtained from the DNA. The profile shows 200,000 to 300,000 clones, 70% to 85% of them singletons. Material for sequencing was peripheral blood. The chain uses TRBV5-1 and TRBJ2-6, with TRBD1 identical over 9 bases. The clonotype comes from a man aged 35 to 55 who had recovered from COVID-19. This chain's CDR3 is CASSLGQGAGANVLTF. CDR3 coding DNA: TGCGCCAGCAGCTTGGGACAGGGGGCTGGGGCCAACGTCCTGACTTTC.